The clone carrying this TCR beta chain appeared a few times. This CDR3 is built from 15 residues. In germline, CDR1 is SGHRS, CDR2 YFSETQ. Trimming stripped 0 bases from V and 0 bases from J, with 9 bases between. These data originate in a study of blood T cells in healthy people across ages. Looking at the study overall: About one barcoded beta molecule was captured per two T cells (by template switching).

Then a second PCR, running roughly 7 to 11 cycles, was carried out with a sample-barcoded 5' primer and a J-beta primer mix. Each cDNA was tagged by a template-switch adaptor containing 12 random nucleotides. TCRdb redid the calling of the 5' RACE reads with MiXCR, one entry per CDR3 protein. In the table there are over 450,000 distinct CDR3 sequences, under 30% of which are singletons. These data also formed part of another study, on T cells of mothers and their children. That paper notes: Slightly higher overlap, not significant, was seen in related mother-child pairs than in unrelated pairs.

The rearrangement joins TRBV5-1 to TRBJ2-5; D is ambiguous. This TCR was recovered from a boy aged 5-17 years in good health. Sequencing used blood. CDR3 nucleotides: TGCGCCAGCAGCTTGGCCGGCGCTCACCAAGAGACCCAGTACTTC. Its protein is CASSLAGAHQETQYF.